Listed below are T cell receptor beta chains from one sample, sequenced in a study of radiation and T cells in renal cell carcinoma. Assay: immunoSEQ multiplex PCR; the TCRdb copy retains only in-frame clones and omits some. The sample shows approximately 110,000 clones, roughly 80% of them seen only once. This specimen consisted of blood, obtained from a patient whose treatment included radiotherapy and nephrectomy. The receptors were gathered from a woman in her sixties with renal cell carcinoma. Each CDR3 is given with its conserved first and last residue. D genes are given only for firm matches.

TRBJ2-3 14 TRBV13 TRBD2 CASRGAGRIDTQYF
TRBJ1-6 15 TRBV5-1 - CASSLEGPRGSPLHF
TRBJ1-6 13 TRBV11-2 TRBD1 CASSSTGVSPLHF
TRBJ2-2 16 TRBV2 - CASSERRGGETGELFF
TRBJ1-6 15 TRBV11-2 - CASSLEPSSRSPLHF
TRBJ1-2 13 TRBV5-6 - CASSFGKNYGYTF
TRBJ2-7 14 TRBV27 TRBD1 CASSLRQGAWEQYF
TRBJ1-3 16 TRBV5-5 - CASSLRRPGRRDTIYF
TRBJ2-2 15 TRBV10-1 - CASSGSQGNTGELFF
TRBJ2-7 13 TRBV28 - CASSVPSLGRQYF
TRBJ1-1 14 TRBV7-2 - CASSLEGRDTEAFF
TRBJ1-1 15 TRBV5-4 - CASSPRGATPAEAFF
TRBJ2-7 17 TRBV25-1 TRBD1 CASSEVGGTGGSYEQYF
TRBJ1-1 18 TRBV27 - CASSLKGGGSLGNTEAFF
TRBJ2-7 16 TRBV4-2 - CASSQAFTGSAYEQYF
TRBJ2-6 19 TRBV7-9 TRBD1 CASSNEPIQGASGANVLTF
TRBJ2-7 13 TRBV6-5 - CASRVGGTYEQYF
TRBJ1-2 14 TRBV7-9 - CASSLAKQWVSYTF
TRBJ2-2 15 TRBV19 - CASRYIQKGTGELFF
TRBJ1-2 13 TRBV6-5 - CASRLDSNYGYTF
TRBJ1-1 14 TRBV6-1 - CASSGQVGNTEAFF
TRBJ1-1 14 TRBV2 - CASSEKVVNTEAFF
TRBJ1-1 14 TRBV5-4 - CASSTEPGLAEAFF
TRBJ1-1 14 TRBV6-5 TRBD1 CASSFDRVNPEAFF
TRBJ2-7 12 TRBV13 - CASSPGRHEQYF
TRBJ2-7 14 TRBV19 TRBD1 CASTRGQGAYEQYF
TRBJ2-5 14 TRBV14 - CASSQRGAQETQYF
TRBJ1-1 16 TRBV28 - CASSSSGGPMNTEAFF
TRBJ2-2 15 TRBV4-1 TRBD2 CASSHGGGNTGELFF
TRBJ1-4 15 TRBV6-6 TRBD1 CASSGTAATNEKLFF
TRBJ1-1 14 TRBV7-9 - CASSPRQPNTEAFF
TRBJ2-1 15 TRBV30 TRBD2 CAWTPGGLAGNEQFF
TRBJ1-3 13 TRBV6-1 - CASSERVRNTIYF
TRBJ2-7 15 TRBV5-4 - CASSGGLAGLYEQYF
TRBJ2-1 15 TRBV5-4 TRBD1 CASSLYGTGNNEQFF
TRBJ1-2 15 TRBV6-5 - CASSYGWARGYGYTF
TRBJ2-1 13 TRBV29-1 - CSVQGPSYNEQFF
TRBJ2-7 13 TRBV4-1 - CASSQDTSYEQYF
TRBJ2-7 14 TRBV11-3 - CASSKDGDSYEQYF
TRBJ2-5 15 TRBV27 - CASSTAGTQRETQYF
TRBJ2-3 14 TRBV2 TRBD1 CASSGQGTTDTQYF
TRBJ1-6 15 TRBV7-9 TRBD1 CASSRTGGSGSPLHF
TRBJ2-5 15 TRBV6-6 TRBD1 CASSRGQGPQETQYF